This T cell receptor (beta chain) was retrieved from a study of T cell responses to AZD1222 COVID-19 vaccine. Study results and caveats: Sampling captured repertoires only after the peak T cell response. Nearly half of spike-specific TCRs reportedly target unmutated variant regions.

In regard to this clone: Its antigen is not identified.

Repertoires were generated with immunoSEQ multiplex PCR, while TCRdb's copy carries only in-frame clones and drops some. The profile shows under 200,000 clones, about 91% of them singletons. This CDR3 contains 14 residues. CDR1 and CDR2 from the germline V gene are ENHRY and SYGVKD. V dropped 3 bases and J dropped 5 bases, with 13 bases sitting between them. The specimen comprised peripheral blood, sampled on day 0 of MenACWY control vaccination. This TCR derives from an adult in good health. This sequence joins TRBV10-3 and TRBJ1-2; a possible D gene is TRBD1 (6 bases). DNA of the CDR3: TGTGCCATCAGTGAACGGGGGCGCGGATATGGCTACACCTTC. Its translation: CAISERGRGYGYTF.